These 17 T cell receptor beta chains share one sample of origin, sequenced in a study of blood T cell repertoires in COVID-19. The repertoire was sequenced with immunoSEQ multiplex PCR; TCRdb's copy has only in-frame clones and lacks some. The sample carries 150,000 or so clones, around nine tenths recorded once. The sample comprised peripheral blood. The receptor source for this set is a human donor in a cohort sampled during active COVID-19.

This clone was seen once. The V gene is TRBV6-5, the J gene TRBJ2-1; no clear D gene. The CDR3 runs 13 residues. V was pared by 5 bases and J by 4 bases, with 9 bases between. CDR1 and CDR2 (germline): MNHEY, SVGAGI. The CDR3 protein is CASSHGSYNEQFF. CDR3 DNA: TGTGCCAGCAGTCACGGGTCGTACAATGAGCAGTTCTTC.

The chain couples TRBV6-5 to TRBJ2-7, with D perhaps TRBD1 (5 bases). CDR3 size: 13 residues. V dropped 0 bases and J dropped 8 bases, with 11 bases sitting between them. Germline CDR1 is MNHEY and CDR2 is SVGAGI. The CDR3 sequence: CASSYSTVNKQYF. The CDR3 nucleotides are TGTGCCAGCAGTTACTCGACAGTAAATAAGCAGTACTTC.

The V and J genes are TRBV5-1 and TRBJ2-7, with 9 bases matching TRBD2. The CDR3 is 15 amino acids. CDR1 is SGHRS and CDR2 is YFSETQ in the germline V gene. The V and J ends lost 4 bases and 0 bases, in that order; junction bases with no gene match: 5. The CDR3 DNA follows: TGCGCCAGCAGCCCCCTAGCGGGGAGCTCCTACGAGCAGTACTTC. Translation gives CASSPLAGSSYEQYF.

This clone occurred once. V is TRBV5-1 and J is TRBJ2-2, with a tentative D call TRBD2 (5 bases). Germline V CDR1 and CDR2: SGHRS, YFSETQ. Deletions cut 1 base from V and 8 bases from J, with 9 bases between. CDR3 length: 13 amino acids. The CDR3 DNA is TGCGCCAGCAGCTTGAGTCGGGGAGGGGAGCTGTTTTTT. It specifies CASSLSRGGELFF.

The sample holds a few counts of this clone. V gene TRBV29-1 combines with J gene TRBJ1-1; D gene uncertain. The germline CDR1 and CDR2 sequences are SQVTM and ANQGSEA. V was pared by 2 bases and J by 11 bases, with 12 bases between. The CDR3 runs 11 residues. The CDR3 is CSVESGYDAFF. CDR3 coding DNA: TGCAGCGTTGAATCCGGGTACGACGCTTTCTTT.

The chain employs TRBV11-3 and TRBJ2-5, with TRBD2 identical over 9 bases. Germline CDR1 reads SGHNT; CDR2 reads YENEEA. CDR3 size: 15 residues. The V gene end was trimmed by 5 bases and the J gene end by 5 bases; junction bases not matched to a gene: 9. CDR3 sequence: CASSPIKSGGETQYF. In nucleotides, the CDR3 is TGTGCCAGCAGCCCAATAAAAAGCGGGGGGGAGACCCAGTACTTC.

The rearrangement uses TRBV10-3 and TRBJ2-5; TRBD2 matches 7 bases. After removal of 3 bases from V and 1 base from J, the junction contained 8 bases not matched to a gene. The CDR3 is 16 amino acids. Germline CDR1 and CDR2: ENHRY and SYGVKD. CDR3 sequence (DNA): TGTGCCATCAGTGATACTGAGCGGGGACTCCAAGAGACCCAGTACTTC. Translation: CAISDTERGLQETQYF.

This sequence joins TRBV6-1 and TRBJ1-2; D remains unclear. V was clipped by 0 bases and J by 8 bases, with 10 bases between them. This CDR3 spans 13 amino acids. Germline loops: CDR1 MNHNS, CDR2 SASEGT. In DNA form, the CDR3 reads TGTGCCAGCAGTGAAGCAATGGCATTAGGCTACACCTTC. Its translation: CASSEAMALGYTF.

V is TRBV15 and J is TRBJ1-5; the D is unclear. Between the trimmed V and J ends, which lost 0 bases and 6 bases, there was a span of 12 bases. The CDR3 is made up of 15 amino acids. From germline, CDR1 is LNHNV and CDR2 YYDKDF (reference sequence). The CDR3 DNA follows: TGTGCCACCAGCAGAGATATGGGAGGCAGTCAGCCCCAGCATTTT. Amino acid sequence: CATSRDMGGSQPQHF.

The CDR3 bases are TGTGCCACCAGCAACCGGGACAGGGGGAATCAGCCCCAGCATTTT. The encoded protein is CATSNRDRGNQPQHF. The chain combines TRBV15 with TRBJ1-5; 11 nucleotides match TRBD1. V dropped 4 bases and J dropped 4; count of bases not matched to a gene: 3. Germline assignment: CDR1 LNHNV and CDR2 YYDKDF (reference sequence). The CDR3 has 15 amino acids.

This rearrangement joins TRBV10-2 to TRBJ2-5; 11 bases match TRBD2. The CDR3 sequence is 13 residues long. V shed 7 bases and J 4 bases; nucleotides not matched to a gene: 2. Germline V gene data show CDR1 as WSHSY and CDR2 as SAAADI. This CDR3 is CASTSGRPETQYF. CDR3 nucleotide sequence: TGCGCCAGCACTAGCGGGAGGCCAGAGACCCAGTACTTC.

V gene TRBV28 combines with J gene TRBJ2-3; 9 nucleotides agree with TRBD2. After removal of 5 bases from V and 0 bases from J, the junction contained 12 bases not matched to a gene. This CDR3 has 18 residues. Germline CDR1 and CDR2: MDHEN and SYDVKM. The CDR3 here is CASSTGLAIPASTDTQYF. Here the CDR3 DNA reads TGTGCCAGCAGTACAGGACTAGCGATACCAGCTAGCACAGATACGCAGTATTTT.

This chain joins TRBV3-1 (or the pseudogene TRBV3-2) and TRBJ2-7, with a tentative D call TRBD1 (5 bases). V lost 0 bases and J 4 bases, leaving 13 bases between the germline ends. CDR3 length: 15 residues. Looked up from germline, CDR1 is LGHDT and CDR2 is YNNKEL (reference sequence). The CDR3 DNA sequence: TGTGCCAGCAGCCAAGATGCCAGGGTAGTTTACGAGCAGTACTTC. Protein product: CASSQDARVVYEQYF.

The chain employs TRBV6-5 and TRBJ2-1; 7 bases map to TRBD2. Germline CDR1 reads MNHEY; CDR2 reads SVGAGI. V lost 6 bases to trimming and J lost 7 bases; unmatched junction nucleotides: 6. The CDR3 is 13 amino acids. CDR3 loop: CASRKGLSNEQFF. CDR3 bases: TGTGCCAGCAGAAAGGGACTATCAAATGAGCAGTTCTTC.

CDR3: CASSVAAGTGAGYTF. The CDR3 coding sequence is TGTGCCAGCAGCGTAGCTGCCGGGACAGGGGCTGGCTACACCTTC. This sequence joins TRBV9 and TRBJ1-2; TRBD1 matches 10 bases. CDR3 length: 15 residues. The ends lost 0 bases at V and 7 bases at J; junction bases unmatched: 6. Germline values: CDR1 SGDLS, CDR2 YYNGEE.

V is TRBV29-1 and J is TRBJ1-2; 8 bases are shared with TRBD1. The CDR3 is 14 amino acids. The germline gives CDR1 SQVTM, CDR2 ANQGSEA. V shed 1 base, J shed 4 bases, and the junction held 5 bases outside the gene matches. The CDR3 DNA reads TGCAGCGTTGAAGGCCGACAGGGGTCCTATGGCTACACCTTC. Its translation: CSVEGRQGSYGYTF.

This clone was picked up one time. The chain links TRBV11-2 to TRBJ1-1, with 11 bases lining up with TRBD1. J gave up 5 bases and V 5 bases, and 10 bases lay outside the gene matches. Germline V gives CDR1 SGHAT, CDR2 FQNNGV. The CDR3 length is 16 residues. This CDR3 is CASSRTGGMGNTEAFF. The CDR3 nucleotides read TGTGCCAGCAGCAGGACAGGGGGCATGGGGAATACTGAAGCTTTCTTT.